A single sample gave rise to the 23 T cell receptor beta chains below, sequenced in a study of T cells in Graves' hyperthyroidism and ophthalmopathy. RNA transcripts yielded amplified TCR beta CDR3 regions. First-round RT-PCR with HTBI primers amplified the TCR CDR3 region. One entry per CDR3 protein results from TCRdb running MiXCR on the multiplex PCR reads. The sample has around 690,000 distinct CDR3 sequences; roughly 17% are singletons. The source material was blood. Receptor source: a middle-aged man with Graves' hyperthyroidism.

This chain uses TRBV28 with TRBJ2-7; possibly TRBD1 or TRBD2 for D (6 bases each). The CDR3 loop spans 14 amino acids. The V gene's germline CDR1 is MDHEN and CDR2 SYDVKM. Between the trimmed V and J ends, which lost 6 bases and 7 bases, there was a span of 19 bases. CDR3 nucleotide sequence: TGTGCCAGCAGCTTAGCGTCGGGGGCGGGGGAGCAGTACTTC. It encodes CASSLASGAGEQYF. The full variable domain, its missing parts supplied by reference TRBV28 and TRBJ2-7, is DVKVTQSSRYLVKRTGEKVFLECVQDMDHENMFWYRQDPGLGLRLIYFSYDVKMKEKGDIPEGYSVSREKKERFSLILESASTNQTSMYLCASSLASGAGEQYFGPGTRLTVT.

This clonotype was seen a handful of times. This chain uses TRBV5-1 with TRBJ2-5; D gene uncertain. The CDR3 consists of 14 residues. Germline V gene data show CDR1 as SGHRS and CDR2 as YFSETQ. With 0 bases removed from V and 2 bases from J, the gap between germline ends came to 8 bases. The chain's CDR3 is CASSLVGKQETQYF. In nucleotides, the CDR3 is TGCGCCAGCAGCTTGGTTGGGAAACAAGAGACCCAGTACTTC.

This clonotype has a handful of counts. The rearrangement uses TRBV6-1 and TRBJ2-5; 11 bases align to TRBD2. The V gene end was trimmed by 5 bases and the J gene end by 7 bases; junction bases not matched to a gene: 9. There are 15 residues in the CDR3. Germline V gene lookup returns CDR1 MNHNS and CDR2 SASEGT. The CDR3 region has the DNA TGTGCCAGCAGTCAACTAGCGGGAGCTGGTGGGACCCAGTACTTC. Residues: CASSQLAGAGGTQYF.

This clonotype was observed a handful of times. The J gene is TRBJ2-7, the V gene TRBV20-1; TRBD2 aligns across 15 bases. This CDR3 has 15 amino acids. Germline loops: CDR1 DFQATT, CDR2 SNEGSKA (reference sequence). J gave up 5 bases and V 5 bases, and 7 bases lay outside the gene matches. The CDR3 region is CSAGTSGRFLDEQYF. CDR3 sequence (DNA): TGCAGTGCTGGGACTAGCGGGAGGTTTTTGGACGAGCAGTACTTC.

Comment on this clonotype: A much larger clone lies a single base off, so this may be a read error. The rearrangement links TRBV27 to TRBJ2-7, with 12 bases identical to TRBD2. The CDR3 consists of 17 residues. Germline V gene sequence: CDR1 MNHEY, CDR2 SMNVEV (reference sequence). The DNA of the CDR3 is TGTGCCAGCAGTTTTCTCGGGACTAGCGGGCCCTCCTACGAGCAGCACTTC. Amino acids: CASSFLGTSGPSYEQHF.

The V gene is TRBV5-1, the J gene TRBJ2-2; 8 positions agree with TRBD1. CDR1 is SGHRS and CDR2 is YFSETQ in the germline V gene. The CDR3 extends over 16 amino acids. Unmatched junction bases numbered 8, after V lost 4 bases and J lost 3 bases. CDR3 bases: TGCGCCAGCAGCCAGAGACAGGGGACCTACACCGGGGAGCTGTTTTTT. Translation gives CASSQRQGTYTGELFF.

This clonotype was observed at least ten times. CDR3: CATQGVTDTQYF. In nucleotides, the CDR3 is TGTGCCACACAGGGGGTCACAGATACGCAGTATTTT. The chain recombines TRBV12-3 or TRBV12-4 with TRBJ2-3, with 8 bases lining up with TRBD1. V dropped 10 bases and J dropped 2; count of bases not matched to a gene: 2. The CDR3 totals 12 residues.

The chain joins TRBV14 to TRBJ2-3; no clear D. Germline CDR1 is SGHDN and CDR2 is FVKESK. The CDR3 contains 12 residues. With 1 base removed from V and 7 bases from J, the gap between germline ends came to 6 bases. In nucleotides, the CDR3 is TGTGCCAGCAGCCAAGTTCGGAATACGCAGTATTTT. Its translation: CASSQVRNTQYF.

This clonotype has at least ten counts. The chain couples TRBV9 to TRBJ2-7; D remains ambiguous. With 1 base removed from V and 6 bases from J, the gap between germline ends came to 20 bases. The CDR3 totals 16 residues. Germline values: CDR1 SGDLS, CDR2 YYNGEE. The CDR3 is CASSVRDPEEKGEQYF. The CDR3 nucleotides are TGTGCCAGCAGCGTACGCGACCCAGAAGAAAAGGGCGAGCAGTACTTC.

The sample holds many counts of this clonotype. The V and J genes are TRBV10-3 and TRBJ1-1, with 9 bases that match TRBD1. Per germline, CDR1 ENHRY and CDR2 SYGVKD. V lost 7 bases and J lost 4; bases outside the gene matches: 4. The length of the CDR3 is 13 residues. The CDR3 is CAITGTGPTEAFF. The CDR3 region has the DNA TGTGCCATCACTGGGACAGGGCCCACTGAAGCTTTCTTT.

There are a few counts of this clonotype. The V and J genes are TRBV28 and TRBJ2-3, with D maybe TRBD2 (6 bases). In germline, CDR1 is MDHEN, CDR2 SYDVKM. The CDR3 runs 16 residues. The ends were cut back, 3 bases at V and 5 bases at J, with 18 bases in the middle. The CDR3 loop reads CASSLGSGLEQDTQYF. The CDR3 coding sequence is TGTGCCAGCAGTTTGGGGAGCGGGTTAGAACAAGATACGCAGTATTTT.

This clonotype was counted at least ten times. This sequence joins TRBV12-3 or TRBV12-4 and TRBJ1-3, with D hard to call. V lost 3 bases to trimming and J lost 4 bases, with 4 bases between them. The CDR3 length is 12 residues. The CDR3 region is CASSLWGNTIYF. CDR3 in DNA: TGTGCCAGCAGTTTGTGGGGAAACACCATATATTTT.

This clonotype was counted a single time. The rearrangement uses TRBV9 and TRBJ2-7, with a tentative D call TRBD2 (6 bases). The germline gives CDR1 SGDLS, CDR2 YYNGEE. Trimming shortened V by 0 bases and J by 0 bases, and 10 bases separated the two germline ends. The CDR3 loop spans 15 amino acids. The DNA for the CDR3 is TGTGCCAGCAGCGTAGCCCCTAGCGACTCCTACGAGCAGTACTTC. It is translated as CASSVAPSDSYEQYF.

This clonotype has at least ten counts. V is TRBV27 and J is TRBJ2-6; no firm D call. The CDR3 is made up of 17 amino acids. Germline assignment: CDR1 MNHEY and CDR2 SMNVEV (reference sequence). V lost 2 bases and J lost 0, with 11 bases in between. The CDR3 spells CASSLRRASSGANVLTF. Written as DNA, the CDR3 is TGTGCCAGCAGTTTACGACGGGCGAGCTCTGGGGCCAACGTCCTGACTTTC.

The V gene is TRBV28, the J gene TRBJ1-2; perhaps TRBD1 as D (5 bases). Between the trimmed V and J ends, which lost 8 bases and 7 bases, there was a span of 23 bases. Germline V gene data show CDR1 as MDHEN and CDR2 as SYDVKM. CDR3 length: 15 residues. The CDR3 reads CASRPYGGDLGGYTF. The CDR3 DNA reads TGTGCCAGCCGTCCCTATGGGGGGGATCTCGGTGGCTACACCTTC.

The sample holds many counts of this clonotype. At one end, the junction sequence differs from germline, possibly due to a read error. The gene calls are TRBV5-1 and TRBJ2-5, with D perhaps matching TRBD1 (6 bases). The CDR3 covers 12 residues. Per the germline V gene, CDR1 is SGHRS and CDR2 is YFSETQ. CDR3 protein: CASSGQQETQYF. Here the CDR3 DNA reads TGTGCCAGCAGCGGACAGCAAGAGACCCAGTACTTC. The whole variable domain, remainder taken from reference TRBV5-1 and TRBJ2-5, is KAGVTQTPRYLIKTRGQQVTLSCSPISGHRSVSWYQQTPGQGLQFLFEYFSETQRNKGNFPGRFSGRQFSNSRSEMNVSTLELGDSALYLCASSGQQETQYFGPGTRLLVL.

This clonotype was found many times. V gene TRBV2 combines with J gene TRBJ1-1, with D perhaps matching TRBD1 (6 bases). CDR3 size: 14 residues. CDR1 and CDR2 (germline): SNHLY, FYNNEI. V was trimmed by 8 bases and J by 0 bases, leaving 13 bases between them. The CDR3 region is CASGLRGVNTEAFF. The DNA for the CDR3 is TGTGCCAGCGGCCTTAGGGGGGTGAACACTGAAGCTTTCTTT.

This chain joins TRBV9 and TRBJ2-3, with D perhaps matching TRBD1 or TRBD2 (7 bases each). Germline loops: CDR1 SGDLS, CDR2 YYNGEE. Trimming cost V 3 bases and J 1 base, with 15 bases left between them. The CDR3 runs 16 residues. The CDR3 here is CASSAEGGGRTDTQYF. The DNA of the CDR3 is TGTGCCAGCAGCGCGGAGGGAGGGGGCCGCACAGATACGCAGTATTTT.

In DNA form, the CDR3 reads TGTGCCAGCAGTTACTCGGGTCTTAATCAGCCCCAGCATTTT. This encodes CASSYSGLNQPQHF. This chain connects TRBV6-2 or TRBV6-3 to TRBJ1-5; unclear D gene. Germline-derived CDR1 and CDR2 are MNHEY and SVGEGT. The ends were cut back, 0 bases at V and 4 bases at J, with 7 bases in the middle. The CDR3 runs to 14 residues.

This clonotype showed up just a few times. V usage is TRBV27 and J usage is TRBJ2-7; 9 bases map to TRBD2. With V trimmed by 1 base and J by 2 bases, 9 bases remained unmatched. CDR1 MNHEY and CDR2 SMNVEV come from the germline V gene (reference sequence). CDR3 length equals 17 residues. The CDR3 loop is CASSLYPSGTQPYEQYF. The CDR3 DNA follows: TGTGCCAGCAGTTTATATCCTAGCGGGACGCAACCCTACGAGCAGTACTTC.

In this sample, this clonotype turned up a few times. The chain joins TRBV28 to TRBJ1-2; D might be TRBD1 (5 bases). With 6 bases removed from V and 4 bases from J, the gap between germline ends came to 12 bases. From germline, CDR1 is MDHEN and CDR2 SYDVKM. This CDR3 has 13 residues. CDR3 protein: CASSGQILYGYTF. The CDR3 DNA reads as TGTGCCAGCAGCGGACAAATTCTCTATGGCTACACCTTC.

This rearrangement joins TRBV27 to TRBJ2-3; D not certain. Trimming cost V 1 base and J 0 bases, with 17 bases left between them. This CDR3 has 18 amino acids. Per the germline V gene, CDR1 is MNHEY and CDR2 is SMNVEV (reference sequence). The CDR3 DNA reads TGTGCCAGCAGTTTATTTCAGTCCCCTGTGTATAGCACAGATACGCAGTATTTT. Translated, it gives CASSLFQSPVYSTDTQYF.

This clonotype was seen at least ten times. The gene calls are TRBV10-1 and TRBJ1-1; 8 nucleotides match TRBD1. V shed 6 bases and J 5 bases; nucleotides not matched to a gene: 5. From germline, CDR1 is WNHNN and CDR2 SYGVQD (reference sequence). The CDR3 covers 13 residues. This chain's CDR3 is CASSDRGWTEAFF. CDR3 sequence (DNA): TGCGCCAGCAGCGACAGGGGATGGACTGAAGCTTTCTTT.